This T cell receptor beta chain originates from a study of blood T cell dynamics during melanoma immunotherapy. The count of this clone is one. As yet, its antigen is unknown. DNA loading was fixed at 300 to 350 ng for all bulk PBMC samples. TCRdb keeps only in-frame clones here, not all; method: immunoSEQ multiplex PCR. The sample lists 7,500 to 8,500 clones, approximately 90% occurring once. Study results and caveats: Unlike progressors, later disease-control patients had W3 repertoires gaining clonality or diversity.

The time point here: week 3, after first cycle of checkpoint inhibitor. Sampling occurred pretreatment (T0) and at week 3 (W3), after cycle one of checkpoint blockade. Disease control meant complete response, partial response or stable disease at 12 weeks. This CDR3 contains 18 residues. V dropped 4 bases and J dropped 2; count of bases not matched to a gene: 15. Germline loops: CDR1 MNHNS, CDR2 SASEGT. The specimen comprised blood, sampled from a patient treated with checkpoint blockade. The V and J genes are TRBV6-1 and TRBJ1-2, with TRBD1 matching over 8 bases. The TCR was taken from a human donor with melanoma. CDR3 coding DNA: TGTGCCAGCAGTGCTACTCGGGCCGGGACAGGAGGGAACTATGGCTACACCTTC. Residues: CASSATRAGTGGNYGYTF.